The rows below give T cell receptor beta chains drawn from one sample of a study of T cell repertoires in cytomegalovirus infection. TCRdb independently ran MiXCR on the reads; one entry per CDR3 protein. The table includes a few hundred thousand distinct CDR3 sequences, 35% to 50% detected once. Antigen specificity for these receptors is unknown. This material consisted of cultured PBMCs, taken from culture after CMV antigen stimulation. The receptors were sampled from a human donor in good health (CMV status not recorded). Some clones in this sample may be carry-over from other donors' samples. CDR3s include the opening cysteine and the closing phenylalanine or tryptophan. A D gene is named only where the DNA matches it firmly.

v_call	d_call	j_call	cdr3_aa
TRBV7-2	.	TRBJ2-7	CASSRDSTNTYEQYF
TRBV4-3	.	TRBJ1-2	CASSQDRGSNYGYTF
TRBV19	.	TRBJ2-7	CASAGPYEQYF
TRBV9	TRBD1	TRBJ1-6	CASAPTGAGSPLHF
TRBV7-2	.	TRBJ2-1	CASSSQLGNEQFF
TRBV5-4	TRBD1	TRBJ2-7	CASSLEGAPALYEQYF
TRBV7-4	.	TRBJ1-1	CATGANTEAFF
TRBV4-2	.	TRBJ2-5	CASSSITRDYQETQYF
TRBV6-2/TRBV6-3	.	TRBJ1-5	CASTLDSTNQPQHF
TRBV4-1	.	TRBJ1-2	CASSQEQTANYGYTF
TRBV7-2	.	TRBJ2-1	CASRRTPSEQFF
TRBV6-1	.	TRBJ1-1	CASSGAVRLAEAFF
TRBV6-2/TRBV6-3	.	TRBJ2-3	CASSPVLAAYTDTQYF
TRBV7-6	TRBD2	TRBJ2-7	CASSSSGLGESEQYF
TRBV7-2	TRBD1	TRBJ2-2	CASSSQGGGAGELFF
TRBV9	TRBD2	TRBJ2-4	CASSCPSGVAKNIQYF
TRBV20-1	TRBD2	TRBJ2-7	CSARDLTSIDEQYF
TRBV12-3/TRBV12-4	.	TRBJ2-1	CASSSSEGYDEQFF
TRBV6-1	.	TRBJ2-6	CASSYFGTGANVLTF
TRBV20-1	.	TRBJ2-4	CSADQRGGRRAIQYF
TRBV7-9	TRBD2	TRBJ2-5	CASSTGLAGAETQYF
TRBV5-4	.	TRBJ2-2	CASSPQGPSAGELFF
TRBV27	.	TRBJ1-6	CASSLTGLGSPLHF
TRBV12-3/TRBV12-4	.	TRBJ2-7	CASSFLGLLEQYF
TRBV6-1	TRBD1	TRBJ2-5	CASKFWGRGPETQYF
TRBV6-5	.	TRBJ2-7	CASSPPGPGVAYEQYF
TRBV7-8	TRBD1	TRBJ1-4	CASSPQGAGEKLFF
TRBV7-2	.	TRBJ2-6	CASTTRTPLTGANVLTF
TRBV6-5	.	TRBJ1-6	CASSPRPWGKNNSPLHF
TRBV7-2	TRBD2	TRBJ2-3	CASSLAPSGGGEPADTQYF
TRBV5-6	TRBD2	TRBJ2-1	CASSPGAGRREGVQFF
TRBV4-1	.	TRBJ2-7	CASSPTGSHEQYF
TRBV7-6	TRBD2	TRBJ2-1	CASSLAGGIDEQFF
TRBV7-9	.	TRBJ1-5	CASGGGSQPQHF
TRBV2	TRBD1	TRBJ2-7	CASSEPGTGVDYEQYF
TRBV19	.	TRBJ2-3	CASRDFPKYTDTQYF
TRBV12-3/TRBV12-4	TRBD1	TRBJ1-1	CASTLQGRTEAFF
TRBV19	TRBD1	TRBJ2-1	CASSIRGTGGRYEQFF
TRBV7-2	TRBD2	TRBJ2-1	CASSLTQTSGRAGEQFF
TRBV7-6	.	TRBJ2-2	CASSLAMQYGELFF
TRBV2	TRBD1	TRBJ1-1	CASSPGQGFTEAFF
TRBV7-2	TRBD1	TRBJ1-6	CASSSLRGGTENSPLHF
TRBV7-8	TRBD1	TRBJ1-2	CASSVQGGGYTF
TRBV19	.	TRBJ1-6	CASSIDPGYSPLHF
TRBV12-3/TRBV12-4	.	TRBJ1-6	CASSRGAWDSPLHF
TRBV2	TRBD1	TRBJ1-4	CASSGEGASEKLFF
TRBV7-2	.	TRBJ2-3	CASGGQRTDTQYF
TRBV6-1	.	TRBJ2-1	CASRERSGEQFF
TRBV7-2	.	TRBJ2-3	CASSRRSLDRWGTDTQYF
TRBV4-3	.	TRBJ2-7	CASSPEMGVSYEQYF
TRBV25-1	.	TRBJ2-5	CASSEPREETQYF
TRBV4-1	.	TRBJ1-6	CASSQERQAYSPLHF
TRBV20-1	.	TRBJ1-3	CSARRISGNTIYF
TRBV20-1	.	TRBJ2-3	CSARDLSTDTQYF
TRBV7-9	.	TRBJ1-1	CASSPTGDEAFF
TRBV12-3/TRBV12-4	.	TRBJ2-1	CASSFRSRGSYNEQFF
TRBV20-1	.	TRBJ2-5	CSARGLGEQETQYF
TRBV20-1	.	TRBJ1-1	CSARGGSGSTEAFF
TRBV7-6	TRBD1	TRBJ2-3	CASSSSGTAGTDTQYF
TRBV6-2/TRBV6-3	.	TRBJ2-7	CASSYGGEQYF